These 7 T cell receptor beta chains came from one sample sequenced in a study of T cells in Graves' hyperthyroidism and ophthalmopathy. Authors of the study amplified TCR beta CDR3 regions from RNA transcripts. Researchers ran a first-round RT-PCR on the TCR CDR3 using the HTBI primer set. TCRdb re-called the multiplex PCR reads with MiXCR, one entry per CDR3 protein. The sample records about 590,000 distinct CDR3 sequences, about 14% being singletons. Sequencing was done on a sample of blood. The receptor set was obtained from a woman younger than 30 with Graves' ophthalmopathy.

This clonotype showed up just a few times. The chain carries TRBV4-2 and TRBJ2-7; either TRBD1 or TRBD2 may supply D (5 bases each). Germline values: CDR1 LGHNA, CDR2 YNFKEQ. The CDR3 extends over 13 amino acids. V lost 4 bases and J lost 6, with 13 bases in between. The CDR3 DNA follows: TGTGCCAGCAGCCTCCGGGACCTCACCGAGCAGTACTTC. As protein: CASSLRDLTEQYF.

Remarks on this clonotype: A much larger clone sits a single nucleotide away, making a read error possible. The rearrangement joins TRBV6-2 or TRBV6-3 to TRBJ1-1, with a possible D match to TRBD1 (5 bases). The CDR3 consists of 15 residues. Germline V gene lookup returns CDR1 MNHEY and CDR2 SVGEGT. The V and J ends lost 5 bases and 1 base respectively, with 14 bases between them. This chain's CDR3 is CASSGVGHSNTEAFF. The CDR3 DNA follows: TGTGCCAGCAGTGGAGTTGGACATTCGAACACTGAAGCTTTCTTT.

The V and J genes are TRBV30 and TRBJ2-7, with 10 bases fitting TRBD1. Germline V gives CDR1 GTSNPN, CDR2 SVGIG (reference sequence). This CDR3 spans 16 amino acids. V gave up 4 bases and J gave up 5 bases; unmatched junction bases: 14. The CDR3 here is CAWTTPRDRGRNEQYF. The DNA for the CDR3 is TGTGCCTGGACCACCCCTAGGGACAGGGGAAGGAACGAGCAGTACTTC.

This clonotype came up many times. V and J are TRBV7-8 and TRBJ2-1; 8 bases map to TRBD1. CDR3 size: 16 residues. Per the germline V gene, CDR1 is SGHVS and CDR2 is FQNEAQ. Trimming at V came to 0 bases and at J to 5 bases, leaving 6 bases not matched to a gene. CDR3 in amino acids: CASSLATGAAHNEQFF. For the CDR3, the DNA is TGTGCCAGCAGCTTAGCGACAGGGGCCGCCCACAATGAGCAGTTCTTC.

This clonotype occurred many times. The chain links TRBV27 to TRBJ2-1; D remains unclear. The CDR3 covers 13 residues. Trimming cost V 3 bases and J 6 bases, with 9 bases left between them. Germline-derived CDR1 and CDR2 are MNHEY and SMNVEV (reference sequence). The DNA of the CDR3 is TGTGCCAGCAGTTTCGTGCACCTCAATGAGCAGTTCTTC. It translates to CASSFVHLNEQFF.

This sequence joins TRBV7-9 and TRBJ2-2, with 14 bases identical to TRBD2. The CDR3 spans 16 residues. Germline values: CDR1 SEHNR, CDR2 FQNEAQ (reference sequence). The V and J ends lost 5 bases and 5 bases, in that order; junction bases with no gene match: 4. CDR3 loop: CASSEGLAGETGELFF. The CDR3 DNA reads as TGTGCCAGCAGCGAGGGACTAGCGGGAGAGACCGGGGAGCTGTTTTTT.

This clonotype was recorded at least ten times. CDR3 in amino acids: CASSFPTGGVNYEQYF. CDR3 DNA sequence: TGTGCCAGCAGTTTCCCGACAGGGGGCGTGAACTACGAGCAGTACTTC. J is TRBJ2-7 and V is TRBV28, with 10 bases aligning to TRBD1. Trimming cost V 3 bases and J 3 bases; bases outside gene matches: 8. The CDR3 sequence is 16 residues long. Germline values: CDR1 MDHEN, CDR2 SYDVKM.